This T cell receptor (beta chain) came from a study of T cell repertoires in cytomegalovirus infection (dated by TCRdb to the late 2010s). For context, the study as a whole: Alongside well-studied HLA-B-restricted epitopes, the peptide stimulations were aimed at recently identified HLA-C-restricted CMV epitopes, whose presentation resists viral immunomodulation. Because public TCR beta signatures pointed to carriage of CMV infection together with the matching HLA type, the HLA type of each donor mattered for the analysis.

As regards this clonotype: No antigen is known for it. Base qualities are not provided; no much larger clone lies one nucleotide away.

What the research found in general, with its limitations: In the ex vivo response, HLA-C-restricted CMV-specific TCR beta clonotypes were dominant, and in two of eight donors the single most frequent clonotype came from this HLA-C-restricted group. In both this cohort and an independent cohort of 350 to 400 donors, the cumulative frequency of public TCR beta family members distinguished carriers of CMV infection plus the relevant HLA type.

Sample treatment or condition, as interpreted from the label and publication: in vitro stimulation with specific CMV peptide epitopes to enrich CMV-specific T cells. Sequencing instrument: Illumina HiSeq 1500. Using fastp trimming at Q25 and MiXCR clonotype assembly, TCRdb reanalyzed the public sequencing data and kept in-frame beta chains. Each CDR3 protein gets just one entry, which takes the most common genes and DNA from the rows behind it. The sample table holds under 90,000 distinct CDR3 sequences, of which 45% to 55% were seen once. Over 85% of the sample lies in the top ten. Here V drops 3 bases and J drops 4 bases, and the junction holds 6 bases not matched to any gene. Including the terminal cysteine and phenylalanine, the CDR3 comprises 15 residues. Left in the record is the CDR3 DNA by itself, 45 bases read in frame from the first base. From the germline V gene, CDR1 is SGHVS and CDR2 is FNYEAQ.

The V and J genes are TRBV7-6 and TRBJ2-1; TRBD1 fits 7 bases in the junction. The sample in question was CD8+ T cells from cultured PBMCs, obtained from culture after CMV antigen stimulation. The sequence derives from a human donor in good health (CMV status not recorded). Some clones in this sample may be carry-over from other donors' samples. The nucleotides are TGTGCCAGCAGCTTCGAGGGGGCGTCTTACAATGAGCAGTTCTTC. Translated, this is CASSFEGASYNEQFF.